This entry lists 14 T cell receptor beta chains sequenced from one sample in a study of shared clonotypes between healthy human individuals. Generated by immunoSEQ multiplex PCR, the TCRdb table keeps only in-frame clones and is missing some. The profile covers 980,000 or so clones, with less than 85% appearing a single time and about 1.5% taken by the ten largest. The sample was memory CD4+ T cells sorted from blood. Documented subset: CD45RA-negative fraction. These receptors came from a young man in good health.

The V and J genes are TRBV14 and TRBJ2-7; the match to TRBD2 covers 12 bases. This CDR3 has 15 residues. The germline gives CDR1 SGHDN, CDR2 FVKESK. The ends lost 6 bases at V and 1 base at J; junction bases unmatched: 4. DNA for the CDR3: TGTGCCAGCAGTACCCTAGCGGGAGGGTCCTACGAGCAGTACTTC. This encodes CASSTLAGGSYEQYF.

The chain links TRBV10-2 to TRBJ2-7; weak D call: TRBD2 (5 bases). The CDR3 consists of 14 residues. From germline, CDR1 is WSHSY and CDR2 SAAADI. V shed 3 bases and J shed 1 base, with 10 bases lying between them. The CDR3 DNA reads TGCGCCAGCAGTGATCTAGCTGGTTCCTACGAGCAGTACTTC. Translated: CASSDLAGSYEQYF.

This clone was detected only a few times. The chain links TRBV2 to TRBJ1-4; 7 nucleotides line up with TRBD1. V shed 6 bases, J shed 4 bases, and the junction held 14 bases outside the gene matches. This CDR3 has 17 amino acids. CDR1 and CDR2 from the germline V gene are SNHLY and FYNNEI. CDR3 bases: TGTGCCAGCAGGACTCCCGGGACAGCGGACTTTAATGAAAAACTGTTTTTT. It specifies CASRTPGTADFNEKLFF.

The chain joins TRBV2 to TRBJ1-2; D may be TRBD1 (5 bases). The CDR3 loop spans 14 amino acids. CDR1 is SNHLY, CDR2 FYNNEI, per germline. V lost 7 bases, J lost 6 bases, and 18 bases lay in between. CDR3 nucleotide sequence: TGTGCCAGCACCCGGGGGGGAGGGATGCATGGCTACACCTTC. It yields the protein CASTRGGGMHGYTF.

CDR3: CAIRPNEGLGGYTF. The DNA of the CDR3 is TGTGCCATCAGACCTAATGAAGGGCTAGGTGGCTACACCTTC. The V call is TRBV10-3, the J call TRBJ1-2, with D hard to call. This CDR3 is 14 amino acids long. CDR1 is ENHRY and CDR2 is SYGVKD in the germline V gene. The ends were cut back, 6 bases at V and 7 bases at J, with 18 bases in the middle.

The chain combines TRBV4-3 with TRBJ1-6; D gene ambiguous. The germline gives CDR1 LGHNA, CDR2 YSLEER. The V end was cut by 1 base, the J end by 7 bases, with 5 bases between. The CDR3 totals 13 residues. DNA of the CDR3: TGCGCCAGCAGCCAAGCACAGAATTCACCCCTCCACTTT. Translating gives CASSQAQNSPLHF.

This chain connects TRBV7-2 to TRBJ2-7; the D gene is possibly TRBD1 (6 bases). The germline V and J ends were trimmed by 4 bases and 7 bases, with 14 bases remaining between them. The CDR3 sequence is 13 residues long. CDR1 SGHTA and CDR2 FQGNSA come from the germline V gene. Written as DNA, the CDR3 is TGTGCCAGCAGCTCGGGACAATCGTTGGAGCAGTACTTC. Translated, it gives CASSSGQSLEQYF. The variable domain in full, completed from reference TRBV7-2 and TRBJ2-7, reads GAGVSQSPSNKVTEKGKDVELRCDPISGHTALYWYRQSLGQGLEFLIYFQGNSAPDKSGLPSDRFSAERTGGSVSTLTIQRTQQEDSAVYLCASSSGQSLEQYFGPGTRLTVT.

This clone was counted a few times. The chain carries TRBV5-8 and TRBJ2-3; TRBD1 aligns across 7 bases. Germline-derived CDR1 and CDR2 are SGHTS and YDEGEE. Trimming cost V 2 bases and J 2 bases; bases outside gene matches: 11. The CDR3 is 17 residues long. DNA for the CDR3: TGTGCCAGCAGCTTCGGCCAAACAGGGGCCTTCACAGATACGCAGTATTTT. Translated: CASSFGQTGAFTDTQYF.

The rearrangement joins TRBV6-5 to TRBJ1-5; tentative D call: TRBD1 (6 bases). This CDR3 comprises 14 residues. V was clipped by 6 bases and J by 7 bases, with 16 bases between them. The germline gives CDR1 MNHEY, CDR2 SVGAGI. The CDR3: CASRKSGGGQPQHF. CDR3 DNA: TGTGCCAGCAGAAAATCGGGGGGCGGGCAGCCCCAGCATTTT.

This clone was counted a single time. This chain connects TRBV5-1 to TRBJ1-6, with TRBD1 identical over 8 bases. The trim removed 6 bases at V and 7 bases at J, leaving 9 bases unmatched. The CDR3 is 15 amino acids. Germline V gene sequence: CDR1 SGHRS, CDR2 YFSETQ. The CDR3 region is CASTTGTGGNSPLHF. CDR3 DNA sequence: TGCGCCAGCACCACCGGGACAGGAGGAAATTCACCCCTCCACTTT.

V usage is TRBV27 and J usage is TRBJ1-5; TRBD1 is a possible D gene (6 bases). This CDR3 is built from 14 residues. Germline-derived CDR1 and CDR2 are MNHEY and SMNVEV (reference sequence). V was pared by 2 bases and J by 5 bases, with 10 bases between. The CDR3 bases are TGTGCCAGCAGTTTAGTAGGGGGGTATCAGCCCCAGCATTTT. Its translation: CASSLVGGYQPQHF.

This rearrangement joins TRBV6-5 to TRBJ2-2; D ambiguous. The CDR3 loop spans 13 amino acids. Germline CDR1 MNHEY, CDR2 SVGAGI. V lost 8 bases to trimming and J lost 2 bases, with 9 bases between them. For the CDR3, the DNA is TGTGCCAGCTATCACCCTAACACCGGGGAGCTGTTTTTT. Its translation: CASYHPNTGELFF.

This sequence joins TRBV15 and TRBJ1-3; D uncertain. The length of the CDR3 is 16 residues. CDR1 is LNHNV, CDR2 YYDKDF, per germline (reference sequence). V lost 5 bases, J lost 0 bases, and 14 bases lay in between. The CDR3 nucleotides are TGTGCCACCAGCCCTGAGCGACACATCTCTGGAAACACCATATATTTT. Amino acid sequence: CATSPERHISGNTIYF.

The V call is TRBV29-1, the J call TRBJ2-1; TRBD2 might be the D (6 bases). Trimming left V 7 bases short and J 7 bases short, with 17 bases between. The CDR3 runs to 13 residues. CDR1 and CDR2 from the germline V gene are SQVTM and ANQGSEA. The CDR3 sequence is CSAAQAGRNEQFF. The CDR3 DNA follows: TGCAGCGCCGCTCAGGCAGGGAGGAATGAGCAGTTCTTC.